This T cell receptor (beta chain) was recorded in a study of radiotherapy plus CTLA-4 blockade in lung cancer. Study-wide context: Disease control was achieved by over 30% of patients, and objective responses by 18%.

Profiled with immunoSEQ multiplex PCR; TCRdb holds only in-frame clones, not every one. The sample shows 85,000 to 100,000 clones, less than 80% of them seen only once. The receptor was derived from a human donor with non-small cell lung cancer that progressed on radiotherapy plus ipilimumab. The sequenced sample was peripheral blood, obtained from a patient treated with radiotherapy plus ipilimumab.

Written as DNA, the CDR3 is TGTGCCAGCAGTGAGGGACTAGCGGGGAGCACAGATACGCAGTATTTT. It encodes CASSEGLAGSTDTQYF. The V and J genes are TRBV2 and TRBJ2-3; 13 bases align to TRBD2. The CDR3 is 16 amino acids. J lost 0 bases, V lost 3 bases, and 0 bases had no gene match. The V gene's germline CDR1 is SNHLY and CDR2 FYNNEI.